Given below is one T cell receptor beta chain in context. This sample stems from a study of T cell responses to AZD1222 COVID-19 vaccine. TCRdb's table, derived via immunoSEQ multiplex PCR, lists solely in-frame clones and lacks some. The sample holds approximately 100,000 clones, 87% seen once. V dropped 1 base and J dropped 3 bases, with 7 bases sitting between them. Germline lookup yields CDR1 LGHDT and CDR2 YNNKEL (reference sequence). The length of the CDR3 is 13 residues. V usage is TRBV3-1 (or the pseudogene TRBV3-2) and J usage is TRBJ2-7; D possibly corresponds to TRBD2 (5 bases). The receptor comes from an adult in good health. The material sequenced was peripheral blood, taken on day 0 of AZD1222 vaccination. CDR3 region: CASSQGTDYEQYF. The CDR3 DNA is TGTGCCAGCAGCCAAGGGACTGACTACGAGCAGTACTTC.